This note documents a single T cell receptor beta chain sequence. The PCR employed 60 Vbeta primers together with 13 Jbeta primers. Study processing details: The count from a later analysis was 79 million or so unique TCR beta chains, around 10 million of them shared. Some clones are missing from TCRdb's copy, which holds only in-frame ones; the method was immunoSEQ multiplex PCR. V, J and clone size are taken as reported in that table, and D and trimming were inferred from the DNA itself. The sample table sets out fewer than 150,000 clones. The sample is drawn from a study of cytomegalovirus exposure and HLA in healthy donors. The CDR3 totals 16 residues. Trimming removed 5 bases from V and 0 bases from J, with 13 bases in between. Germline lookup yields CDR1 SGHVS and CDR2 FQNEAQ.

The sequence derives from a man between 18 and 35 years old in good health and CMV-seronegative. The V call is TRBV7-8, the J call TRBJ1-4; D uncertain. The specimen was PBMCs. CDR3 bases: TGTGCCAGCAGCCCTTTAACCCAGTCAACTAATGAAAAACTGTTTTTT. Translating it yields CASSPLTQSTNEKLFF.